This T cell receptor beta chain was recovered during a study of vaccination and CD4 T cells after COVID-19. The treatment is: roughly 10-day PBMC culture with coronavirus spike peptide pools or control peptides (ViraFEST assay). CDR3 length: 13 residues. V was shortened by 6 bases and J by 2 bases, with 11 bases between the two germline ends. Germline values: CDR1 SGHNT, CDR2 YYREEE (reference sequence). With respect to this clonotype: What it binds is unknown.

Cultured CD4+ T-cell DNA underwent Oncomine TCR Beta short-read sequencing. TCRdb re-called the PCR reads through MiXCR, storing one row per CDR3 protein. The data show more than 15,000 distinct CDR3 sequences, roughly 43% seen once. Sample: CD4+ T cells from blood, cultured in vitro, taken before SARS-CoV-2 vaccination. The chain employs TRBV5-4 and TRBJ1-1; maybe TRBD1 (5 bases). This clonotype originated in a human donor who had recovered from COVID-19. CDR3 sequence: CASTQRDNTEAFF. CDR3 nucleotide sequence: TGTGCCAGCACCCAGCGGGACAACACTGAAGCTTTCTTT.